These T cell receptor beta chains were read from a single sample in a study of regulatory T cells in long-lasting Graves disease. TCRdb reprocessed the multiplex PCR reads with MiXCR, giving one entry per CDR3 protein. The table includes a few hundred thousand distinct CDR3 sequences, around 20% detected once. The input for sequencing was peripheral blood mononuclear cells (PBMCs), taken at new diagnosis, from a patient treated with antithyroid drugs. The receptors derive from a female donor with Graves disease. CDR3s include the opening cysteine and the closing phenylalanine or tryptophan. The D gene is left open where the match is weak. Not all rows give a size; the values are once, few, many and, for expanded clones, a class.

TRBV24-1	15	TRBJ1-2	TRBD1	many	CATSDSTGGGYGYTF	TGTGCCACCAGTGATTCGACAGGGGGCGGGTATGGCTACACCTTC
TRBV11-3	14	TRBJ2-3	.	many	CASSPPKPTDTQYF	TGTGCCAGCAGCCCACCAAAACCCACAGATACGCAGTATTTT
TRBV4-3	14	TRBJ2-1	.	.	CASSPDWQENEQFF	TGCGCCAGCAGCCCAGATTGGCAGGAGAATGAGCAGTTCTTC
TRBV7-2	17	TRBJ2-1	TRBD2	.	CASSPGTSGRALVEQFF	TGTGCCAGCAGCCCCGGGACTAGCGGGAGGGCCTTGGTTGAGCAGTTCTTC
TRBV29-1	10	TRBJ1-4	.	.	CSVRDEKLFF	TGCAGCGTTCGGGATGAAAAACTGTTTTTT
TRBV3-1	14	TRBJ2-2	.	.	CASSSQGLGGELFF	TGTGCCAGCAGCTCACAGGGTCTGGGCGGGGAGCTGTTTTTT
TRBV12-3/TRBV12-4	11	TRBJ1-5	.	many	CASGSLQPQHF	TGTGCCAGCGGATCTCTTCAGCCCCAGCATTTT
TRBV6-2/TRBV6-3	15	TRBJ2-4	.	.	CASSYSTRAKNIQYF	TGTGCCAGCAGTTACTCGACCAGAGCCAAAAACATTCAGTACTTC
TRBV10-3	13	TRBJ2-1	TRBD2	many	CASWAGVGYEQFF	TGTGCCAGCTGGGCGGGAGTTGGGTATGAGCAGTTCTTC
TRBV11-2	13	TRBJ2-3	.	many	CASSLDLTDTQYF	TGTGCCAGCAGCTTAGATTTAACAGATACGCAGTATTTT
TRBV7-9	17	TRBJ2-1	.	many	CASSLAEKGPYYNEQFF	TGTGCCAGCAGCTTAGCGGAAAAGGGGCCCTACTACAATGAGCAGTTCTTC
TRBV20-1	15	TRBJ2-7	.	many	CSARDLGGHAYEQYF	TGCAGTGCTAGAGATCTCGGGGGTCACGCTTACGAGCAGTACTTC
TRBV19	15	TRBJ1-5	TRBD1	.	CASRTQGARDQPQHF	TGTGCCAGTAGGACACAGGGGGCAAGAGATCAGCCCCAGCATTTT
TRBV6-1	14	TRBJ2-1	.	many	CASSEEGFYNEQFF	TGTGCCAGCAGTGAAGAGGGCTTCTACAATGAGCAGTTCTTC
TRBV20-1	15	TRBJ2-1	TRBD2	many	CSAPNRGRINNEQFF	TGCAGTGCTCCTAATCGCGGGAGGATAAACAATGAGCAGTTCTTC
TRBV12-3/TRBV12-4	13	TRBJ2-7	.	many	CASSPRWRDEQYF	TGTGCCAGCAGCCCCCGTTGGAGGGACGAGCAGTACTTC
TRBV12-3/TRBV12-4	15	TRBJ1-5	TRBD1	.	CASRSGQGDNQPQHF	TGTGCCAGCAGATCAGGTCAGGGGGACAATCAGCCCCAGCATTTT
TRBV27	15	TRBJ1-1	.	.	CASSLGLVPNTEAFF	TGTGCCAGCAGTTTAGGCCTGGTACCGAACACTGAAGCTTTCTTT
TRBV6-2/TRBV6-3	15	TRBJ2-7	TRBD2	few	CASSLGLAGAGKQYF	TGTGCCAGCAGTTTGGGACTAGCGGGCGCGGGGAAGCAGTACTTC
TRBV20-1	15	TRBJ2-3	TRBD1	many	CSANPGQGSTDTQYF	TGCAGTGCTAATCCGGGACAGGGGAGCACAGATACGCAGTATTTT
TRBV5-1	14	TRBJ1-1	.	many	CASSLRQEGSEAFF	TGCGCCAGCAGCTTGAGGCAGGAAGGGTCTGAAGCTTTCTTT
TRBV3-1	14	TRBJ2-5	TRBD1	many	CASSPGQGQETQYF	TGTGCCAGCAGCCCTGGACAGGGGCAAGAGACCCAGTACTTC
TRBV2	14	TRBJ2-5	.	many	CASSGSSREETQYF	TGTGCCAGCAGTGGATCTAGTAGGGAAGAGACCCAGTACTTC
TRBV5-1	14	TRBJ1-1	TRBD1	.	CASSLEQGDTEAFF	TGCGCCAGCAGCTTGGAACAGGGGGACACTGAAGCTTTCTTT
TRBV2	13	TRBJ1-5	.	many	CASMWSGDQPQHF	TGTGCCAGCATGTGGTCAGGGGACCAGCCCCAGCATTTT
TRBV6-2/TRBV6-3	14	TRBJ2-1	.	many	CASSTGPSYNEQFF	TGTGCCAGCAGCACGGGGCCCTCCTACAATGAGCAGTTCTTC
TRBV18	14	TRBJ1-5	.	many	CASQGAGSDQPQHF	TGTGCCAGCCAAGGGGCGGGGAGCGATCAGCCCCAGCATTTT
TRBV11-3	13	TRBJ2-5	.	many	CASSFAEKETQYF	TGTGCCAGCAGCTTTGCGGAAAAAGAGACCCAGTACTTC
TRBV10-2	14	TRBJ2-5	.	many	CASSERTITETQYF	TGCGCCAGCAGTGAACGGACCATTACAGAGACCCAGTACTTC
TRBV7-8	18	TRBJ2-2	TRBD2	.	CASSFPGLAGAGLGELFF	TGTGCCAGCAGCTTCCCGGGACTAGCGGGGGCTGGTTTGGGGGAGCTGTTTTTT
TRBV20-1	12	TRBJ1-2	.	many	CSAWTLNYGYTF	TGCAGTGCTTGGACACTGAACTATGGCTACACCTTC
TRBV7-2	15	TRBJ2-2	TRBD1	many	CASSQTGAGTGELFF	TGTGCCAGCAGCCAGACAGGGGCGGGCACCGGGGAGCTGTTTTTT
TRBV2	13	TRBJ2-7	TRBD1	.	CASSWDRGQEQYF	TGTGCCAGCAGCTGGGACAGGGGGCAAGAGCAGTACTTC
TRBV2	13	TRBJ2-7	.	.	CATRTGTHSEQYF	TGTGCCACCAGGACCGGGACCCACAGCGAGCAGTACTTC
TRBV6-1	16	TRBJ2-1	.	many	CASRGTGGISYNEQFF	TGTGCCAGCAGGGGAACAGGAGGGATTTCCTACAATGAGCAGTTCTTC
TRBV10-3	13	TRBJ1-5	.	many	CAITTDSNQPQHF	TGTGCCATCACCACGGATAGCAATCAGCCCCAGCATTTT
TRBV11-2	13	TRBJ2-7	.	many	CASSTGQSYEQYF	TGTGCCAGCAGCACGGGACAAAGCTACGAGCAGTACTTC
TRBV7-2	15	TRBJ1-1	.	many	CASSLGGTLNTEAFF	TGCGCCAGCAGCTTGGGGGGGACATTGAACACTGAAGCTTTCTTT
TRBV7-8	15	TRBJ2-5	TRBD2	.	CASSEGLAGLETQYF	TGTGCCAGCAGCGAGGGACTAGCGGGGTTAGAGACCCAGTACTTC
TRBV7-2	13	TRBJ2-3	.	many	CASSKDFTDTQYF	TGTGCCAGCAGCAAGGACTTCACAGATACGCAGTATTTT
TRBV12-3/TRBV12-4	14	TRBJ2-7	.	many	CASSLRGNRYEQYF	TGTGCCAGCAGTTTAAGGGGGAACCGCTACGAGCAGTACTTC
TRBV10-1	15	TRBJ2-1	TRBD2	many	CASSETSGSYNEQFF	TGTGCCAGCAGCGAAACTAGCGGGAGCTACAATGAGCAGTTCTTC
TRBV7-2	14	TRBJ2-5	.	many	CASSLAGGEETQYF	TGTGCCAGCAGCTTAGCGGGGGGAGAAGAGACCCAGTACTTC
TRBV25-1	14	TRBJ1-3	.	few	CASSASSLGNTIYF	TGTGCCAGCAGTGCCTCATCCCTCGGAAACACCATATATTTT
TRBV7-9	14	TRBJ1-3	.	once	CASSLESYGNTIYF	TGTGCCAGCAGCTTAGAGAGTTATGGAAACACCATATATTTT
TRBV27	15	TRBJ2-5	.	many	CASSFRASVQETQYF	TGTGCCAGCAGTTTCCGGGCTAGCGTACAAGAGACCCAGTACTTC
TRBV20-1	17	TRBJ2-5	TRBD2	few	CSANPQSPSGGRETQYF	TGCAGTGCTAACCCTCAGTCCCCTAGCGGGGGACGGGAGACCCAGTACTTC
TRBV7-2	14	TRBJ2-3	TRBD1	.	CASSLAPGQGVLYF	TGTGCCAGCAGCTTAGCCCCAGGACAGGGAGTACTGTATTTT
TRBV11-3	15	TRBJ2-3	TRBD2	once	CASGLAGGLADTQYF	TGTGCCTCAGGACTAGCGGGGGGGCTCGCAGATACGCAGTATTTT
TRBV5-1	15	TRBJ2-5	TRBD2	many	CASSWTSGPPATQYF	TGCGCCAGCAGCTGGACTAGCGGACCGCCGGCGACCCAGTACTTC
TRBV18	14	TRBJ2-7	.	many	CASSSSGRSPEQYF	TGTGCCAGCTCCAGCTCGGGACGCAGCCCCGAGCAGTACTTC